A single sample is the source of the 32 T cell receptor beta chains below, sequenced in a study of blood T cell repertoires in COVID-19. Method: immunoSEQ multiplex PCR; TCRdb's copy keeps in-frame clones and lacks some. The table includes a few hundred thousand clones, around 90% detected once. Sequenced material: peripheral blood. The receptors were gathered from a woman between 35 and 50 years old with COVID-19, enrolled during active disease.

The V gene is TRBV5-1, the J gene TRBJ2-1; TRBD2 aligns across 9 bases. V lost 2 bases to trimming and J lost 3 bases; unmatched junction nucleotides: 6. Germline loops: CDR1 SGHRS, CDR2 YFSETQ. The CDR3 contains 16 residues. The CDR3 loop reads CASSLSAGGIYNEQFF. CDR3 sequence (DNA): TGCGCCAGCAGCTTATCTGCGGGAGGGATCTACAATGAGCAGTTCTTC.

J is TRBJ1-5 and V is TRBV6-2 or TRBV6-3; TRBD1 matches at 7 bases. In germline, CDR1 is MNHEY, CDR2 SVGEGT. The ends lost 6 bases at V and 1 base at J; junction bases unmatched: 6. CDR3 length: 15 residues. In nucleotides, the CDR3 is TGTGCCAGCAGCCGACAGGGTGGGAGCAATCAGCCCCAGCATTTT. It encodes CASSRQGGSNQPQHF.

The chain couples TRBV3-1 (or the pseudogene TRBV3-2) to TRBJ1-3; D unresolved. Deletions cut 4 bases from V and 7 bases from J, with 11 bases between. The CDR3 loop spans 13 amino acids. Germline CDR1 LGHDT, CDR2 YNNKEL (reference sequence). CDR3 loop: CASSPTQANTIYF. The CDR3 DNA reads TGTGCCAGCAGCCCTACTCAGGCGAACACCATATATTTT.

The V call is TRBV6-6, the J call TRBJ2-7; D is possibly TRBD1 (6 bases). Germline CDR1 is MNHNY and CDR2 is SVGAGI (reference sequence). The V end was cut by 7 bases, the J end by 11 bases, with 15 bases between. CDR3 length: 11 amino acids. The CDR3 sequence: CASIYTGRKYF. CDR3 bases: TGTGCCAGCATTTATACAGGGAGAAAGTACTTC.

The chain employs TRBV5-6 and TRBJ2-2, with D maybe TRBD2 (6 bases). V lost 0 bases and J 2 bases, leaving 8 bases between the germline ends. CDR1 is SGHDT, CDR2 YYEEEE, per germline. CDR3 size: 15 residues. This CDR3 is CASSLGLGNTGELFF. The CDR3 region has the DNA TGTGCCAGCAGCTTGGGACTAGGAAACACCGGGGAGCTGTTTTTT.

This chain uses TRBV7-8 with TRBJ1-5, with D unclear. The CDR3 is 13 amino acids. Germline CDR1 is SGHVS and CDR2 is FQNEAQ. V was clipped by 3 bases and J by 7 bases, with 10 bases between them. Here the CDR3 DNA reads TGTGCCAGCAGCTTGGCGGGAGAACAGCCCCAGCATTTT. This encodes CASSLAGEQPQHF.

The V call is TRBV6-1, the J call TRBJ1-1; TRBD1 matches 8 bases. The CDR3 consists of 14 residues. CDR1 and CDR2 from the germline V gene are MNHNS and SASEGT. Trimming at V came to 2 bases and at J to 5 bases, leaving 4 bases not matched to a gene. The CDR3 reads CASSERTGRTEAFF. The CDR3, as DNA: TGTGCCAGCAGTGAAAGGACAGGGAGGACTGAAGCTTTCTTT.

This chain links TRBV4-3 with TRBJ1-2; D ambiguous. The CDR3 totals 13 residues. V was cut by 0 bases and J by 1 base, with 3 bases left in between. The V gene's germline CDR1 is LGHNA and CDR2 YSLEER. CDR3 loop: CASSQDNNYGYTF. CDR3 DNA: TGCGCCAGCAGCCAAGATAATAACTATGGCTACACCTTC.

Notes on this clone: One end of the junction varies from germline; a read error may be responsible. The chain is built from TRBV7-3 and TRBJ2-1; 7 bases match TRBD2. This CDR3 has 19 residues. In germline, CDR1 is SGHTA, CDR2 FQGTGA. The CDR3 DNA sequence: TGTGCCAGCAGCTTAAGGGGGGGTGGAATCCCCCGCTCCAACAATGAGCAGTTCTTC. As protein: CASSLRGGGIPRSNNEQFF.

Worth noting for this clone: Other DNA sequences in this sample translate to the same CDR3. The chain joins TRBV14 to TRBJ1-5; maybe TRBD1 (6 bases). This CDR3 has 12 amino acids. Trimming pared 3 bases from V and 16 bases from J, leaving 16 bases between. The germline gives CDR1 SGHDN, CDR2 FVKESK. This chain's CDR3 is CASSQGAPGAHF. The CDR3, as DNA: TGTGCCAGCAGCCAGGGGGCCCCCGGGGCCCATTTT.

As concerns this clone: At the DNA level, this CDR3 is encoded by other sequences in the same sample as well. The chain is built from TRBV28 and TRBJ1-5, with unresolved D. The CDR3 covers 13 residues. Germline lookup yields CDR1 MDHEN and CDR2 SYDVKM. V was trimmed by 5 bases and J by 2 bases, leaving 7 bases between them. The CDR3 sequence: CASSPRGNQPQHF. The CDR3 nucleotides read TGTGCCAGCAGTCCACGGGGCAATCAGCCCCAGCATTTT.

This chain links TRBV27 with TRBJ2-2, with 9 bases aligning to TRBD1. After removal of 6 bases from V and 6 bases from J, the junction contained 5 bases not matched to a gene. Per germline, CDR1 MNHEY and CDR2 SMNVEV (reference sequence). This CDR3 comprises 14 residues. The CDR3 spells CASRGTGIPGELFF. In DNA form, the CDR3 reads TGTGCCAGCAGGGGGACAGGGATCCCCGGGGAGCTGTTTTTT.

The V and J genes are TRBV2 and TRBJ1-1; 11 bases agree with TRBD1. The germline gives CDR1 SNHLY, CDR2 FYNNEI. This CDR3 has 14 amino acids. The V gene end was trimmed by 10 bases and the J gene end by 3 bases; junction bases not matched to a gene: 7. The DNA of the CDR3 is TGTGCCACAGGACAGGGGGCGCGGGACACTGAAGCTTTCTTT. This encodes CATGQGARDTEAFF. Full variable domain (missing parts from reference TRBV2 and TRBJ1-1): EPEVTQTPSHQVTQMGQEVILRCVPISNHLYFYWYRQILGQKVEFLVSFYNNEISEKSEIFDDQFSVERPDGSNFTLKIRSTKLEDSAMYFCATGQGARDTEAFFGQGTRLTVV.

This chain links TRBV21-1 with TRBJ1-6. TRBV21-1 is classified as a pseudogene. This CDR3 has 14 residues. CDR3 sequence (DNA): TGTGCCAGCAGCAACCGGGCCCAGCGGGTACCCCTCCACTTT. Amino acids: CASSNRAQRVPLHF.

Only one count was recorded for this clone. This sequence joins TRBV2 and TRBJ2-1, with TRBD2 matching 9 bases. After removal of 4 bases from V and 0 bases from J, the junction contained 10 bases not matched to a gene. The CDR3 has 18 amino acids. From germline, CDR1 is SNHLY and CDR2 FYNNEI. The CDR3 here is CASSGASGKISSYNEQFF. The CDR3 nucleotides are TGTGCCAGCAGTGGGGCTAGCGGGAAAATAAGCTCCTACAATGAGCAGTTCTTC.

The rearrangement links TRBV7-2 to TRBJ1-5, with D perhaps matching TRBD1 (6 bases). CDR1 and CDR2 from the germline V gene are SGHTA and FQGNSA. This CDR3 contains 15 residues. V was cut by 3 bases and J by 3 bases, with 12 bases left in between. CDR3 in amino acids: CASSFLGQNNQPQHF. Written as DNA, the CDR3 is TGTGCCAGCAGCTTTCTAGGACAGAACAATCAGCCCCAGCATTTT.

V is TRBV25-1 and J is TRBJ1-1; D is perhaps TRBD1 (6 bases). Looked up from germline, CDR1 is MGHDK and CDR2 is SYGVNS. The CDR3 loop spans 14 amino acids. Deletions cut 3 bases from V and 2 bases from J, with 10 bases between. DNA for the CDR3: TGTGCCAGCAGTGATGCAGGGGCCAACACTGAAGCTTTCTTT. Amino acids: CASSDAGANTEAFF.

This sequence joins TRBV18 and TRBJ1-3; D may be TRBD1 (5 bases). The CDR3 is 14 amino acids. The ends were cut back, 1 base at V and 8 bases at J, with 12 bases in the middle. Germline CDR1 reads KGHSH; CDR2 reads LQKENI. CDR3 region: CASSPQAGTDTIYF. Written as DNA, the CDR3 is TGTGCCAGCTCACCACAAGCGGGGACTGACACCATATATTTT.

The chain couples TRBV7-8 to TRBJ1-2; 7 bases line up with TRBD1. Germline values: CDR1 SGHVS, CDR2 FQNEAQ. After removal of 5 bases from V and 5 bases from J, the junction contained 14 bases not matched to a gene. The CDR3 runs 16 residues. For the CDR3, the DNA is TGTGCCAGCAGCACAGAGGGGACAGCGGTCTTATATGGCTACACCTTC. Translated, it gives CASSTEGTAVLYGYTF.

The chain couples TRBV12-3 or TRBV12-4 to TRBJ1-2, with 9 bases fitting TRBD1. V shed 5 bases and J 7 bases; nucleotides not matched to a gene: 5. The CDR3 is 13 amino acids. Here the CDR3 DNA reads TGTGCCAGCAGTAAACAGGGGGCGCTTGGCTACACCTTC. Its translation is CASSKQGALGYTF.

The chain carries TRBV2 and TRBJ1-2, with a tentative D call TRBD1 (6 bases). CDR3 size: 13 residues. V gave up 11 bases and J gave up 7 bases, with 20 bases separating them. Germline CDR1 is SNHLY and CDR2 is FYNNEI. Here the CDR3 reads CAYSYNRDGGYTF. CDR3 coding DNA: TGTGCCTACTCATACAACAGGGACGGTGGCTACACCTTC.

This clone was observed once. The rearrangement uses TRBV27 and TRBJ1-5; D remains unclear. The CDR3 is 18 amino acids. The V end was cut by 1 base, the J end by 4 bases, with 20 bases between. CDR1 is MNHEY and CDR2 is SMNVEV in the germline V gene (reference sequence). CDR3 loop: CASSLLGSRPDGNQPQHF. CDR3 DNA sequence: TGTGCCAGCAGTTTATTAGGGAGTCGGCCGGACGGAAATCAGCCCCAGCATTTT.

The V and J genes are TRBV2 and TRBJ1-1; D is possibly TRBD1 (6 bases). Deletions cut 2 bases from V and 3 bases from J, with 10 bases between. Per germline, CDR1 SNHLY and CDR2 FYNNEI. The CDR3 has 14 residues. DNA of the CDR3: TGTGCCAGCAGTGAACGGGGGGCGTACACTGAAGCTTTCTTT. It translates to CASSERGAYTEAFF.

V and J are TRBV27 and TRBJ1-5; 9 bases are a match to TRBD1. V gave up 5 bases and J gave up 7 bases; unmatched junction bases: 12. Per germline, CDR1 MNHEY and CDR2 SMNVEV (reference sequence). The CDR3 contains 16 residues. CDR3 sequence (DNA): TGTGCCAGCAGTCCCCGGACAGGGGTTATCAACCAGCCCCAGCATTTT. Residues: CASSPRTGVINQPQHF.

The gene calls are TRBV7-2 and TRBJ1-5, with D unresolved. V was trimmed by 5 bases and J by 5 bases, leaving 10 bases between them. In germline, CDR1 is SGHTA, CDR2 FQGNSA. The CDR3 consists of 13 residues. CDR3 loop: CASSRFSDQPQHF. In nucleotides, the CDR3 is TGTGCCAGCAGCCGCTTCAGCGATCAGCCCCAGCATTTT.

V gene TRBV3-1 (or the pseudogene TRBV3-2) combines with J gene TRBJ1-1, with D uncertain. Germline CDR1 reads LGHDT; CDR2 reads YNNKEL (reference sequence). The CDR3 loop spans 12 amino acids. Trimming left V 5 bases short and J 4 bases short, with 8 bases between. The CDR3 coding sequence is TGTGCCAGCAGCTCCTCCGGCACTGAAGCTTTCTTT. The encoded protein is CASSSSGTEAFF.

V is TRBV18 and J is TRBJ1-5, with D possibly being TRBD1 (6 bases). The CDR3 spans 14 residues. Trimming left V 2 bases short and J 4 bases short, with 9 bases between. The germline V gene encodes CDR1 KGHSH and CDR2 LQKENI. CDR3 in amino acids: CASSPTGPNQPQHF. The DNA of the CDR3 is TGTGCCAGCTCACCAACAGGGCCTAATCAGCCCCAGCATTTT.

The rearrangement joins TRBV14 to TRBJ2-7, with TRBD2 identical over 8 bases. The germline V gene has CDR1 SGHDN and CDR2 FVKESK. This CDR3 has 18 residues. With 4 bases clipped from V and 2 bases from J, the junction kept 16 bases outside the gene matches. The CDR3 sequence is CASSRAGGLSTTTYEQYF. For the CDR3, the DNA is TGTGCCAGCAGCCGGGCGGGGGGCCTTAGCACCACCACCTACGAGCAGTACTTC. Combining the CDR3 with reference TRBV14 and TRBJ2-7 gives the whole variable domain EAGVTQFPSHSVIEKGQTVTLRCDPISGHDNLYWYRRVMGKEIKFLLHFVKESKQDESGMPNNRFLAERTGGTYSTLKVQPAELEDSGVYFCASSRAGGLSTTTYEQYFGPGTRLTVT.

This rearrangement joins TRBV19 to TRBJ1-5, with D maybe TRBD1 (6 bases). The CDR3 extends over 15 amino acids. Germline V gene sequence: CDR1 LNHDA, CDR2 SQIVND (reference sequence). Trimming shortened V by 6 bases and J by 1 base, and 13 bases separated the two germline ends. The CDR3 is CASSSGQRSNQPQHF. In nucleotides, the CDR3 is TGTGCCAGTAGCTCCGGACAGCGCAGCAATCAGCCCCAGCATTTT.

The chain combines TRBV28 with TRBJ1-4; TRBD1 matches at 8 bases. The CDR3 loop spans 16 amino acids. Germline V gives CDR1 MDHEN, CDR2 SYDVKM. Trimming took 6 bases from V and 4 from J; bases not matched to a gene: 10. The DNA for the CDR3 is TGTGCCAGCAGCCGCTCAGGACAGGGTCTTAATGAAAAACTGTTTTTT. It translates to CASSRSGQGLNEKLFF.

The chain recombines TRBV5-4 with TRBJ1-5, with TRBD1 matching over 7 bases. Germline loops: CDR1 SGHNT, CDR2 YYREEE (reference sequence). The CDR3 length is 16 residues. Unmatched junction bases numbered 5, after V lost 0 bases and J lost 2 bases. CDR3 DNA: TGTGCCAGCAGCTTGGGCGGAGGGGGCCGCAATCAGCCCCAGCATTTT. Translating it yields CASSLGGGGRNQPQHF.

The chain combines TRBV19 with TRBJ1-2; 9 bases line up with TRBD1. Germline assignment: CDR1 LNHDA and CDR2 SQIVND (reference sequence). This CDR3 is 14 amino acids long. Trimming cost V 8 bases and J 5 bases; bases outside gene matches: 9. The chain's CDR3 is CASQPGTGFYGYTF. The CDR3 region has the DNA TGTGCCAGTCAACCCGGGACAGGGTTTTATGGCTACACCTTC.